This T cell receptor beta chain was identified during a study of cytomegalovirus exposure and HLA in healthy donors. Notes on this clone: What it binds is not known.

Germline CDR1 reads LGHNA; CDR2 reads YSLEER. CDR3 length: 15 amino acids. Trimming stripped 3 bases from V and 7 bases from J, with 15 bases between. The PCR contained 60 Vbeta and 13 Jbeta primers. This table comes from immunoSEQ multiplex PCR, and its TCRdb copy is limited to in-frame clones, with some not included. The sample lists some 150,000 clones; about 80% were seen once. Whole-study findings and limits: TRBV6-2, TRBV6-3 and some other V segments were unresolvable in 87-base-pair reads.

This TCR was sampled from a woman in her forties or fifties in good health and CMV-seronegative. The chain combines TRBV4-3 with TRBJ1-4; D remains ambiguous. Sequenced input: PBMCs. The CDR3: CASSQNGRSSEKLFF. The CDR3 nucleotides are TGCGCCAGCAGCCAGAACGGCAGGTCTTCTGAAAAACTGTTTTTT.